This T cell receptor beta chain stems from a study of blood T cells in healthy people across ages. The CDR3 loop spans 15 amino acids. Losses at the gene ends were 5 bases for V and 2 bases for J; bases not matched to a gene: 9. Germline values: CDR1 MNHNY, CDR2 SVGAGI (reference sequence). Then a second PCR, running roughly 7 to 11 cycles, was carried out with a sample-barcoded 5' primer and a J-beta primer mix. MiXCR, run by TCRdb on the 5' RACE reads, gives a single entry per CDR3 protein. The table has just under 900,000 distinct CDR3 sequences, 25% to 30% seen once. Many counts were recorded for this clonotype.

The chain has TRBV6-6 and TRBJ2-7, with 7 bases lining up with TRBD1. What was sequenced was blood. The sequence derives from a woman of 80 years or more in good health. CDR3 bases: TGTGCCAGCAGTGGGACAGATAAGGGTACCTACGAGCAGTACTTC. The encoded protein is CASSGTDKGTYEQYF.